Given below is one T cell receptor beta chain in context. Its antigen remains unidentified. This sample is drawn from a study of a mutant IDH1 vaccine in newly diagnosed glioma. At the level of the study: Patients received vaccination from 4-6 weeks after radiotherapy alone, or with temozolomide cycles. Pretreatment consisted of radiotherapy, temozolomide, or both, with most receiving both. Study-wide results and limits: Seemingly, top peripheral T cell clonotype changes bore no relation to pseudoprogression. Most patients, 90% to 95%, showed vaccine-induced immune responses.

With 7 bases removed from V and 8 bases from J, the gap between germline ends came to 9 bases. CDR3 size: 12 residues. CDR1 MNHEY and CDR2 SMNVEV come from the germline V gene (reference sequence). Time point: week 47, end of study. Each dose delivered 300 ug of mutant IDH1 20-mer peptide subcutaneously with imiquimod. The table came from immunoSEQ multiplex PCR; TCRdb's copy has only in-frame clones and leaves some out. The table lists tens of thousands of clones, about 87% of them singletons. This receptor was identified in a woman aged 30 to 39 with glioma. The sample was PBMCs, taken from a glioma patient whose treatment included an IDH1 peptide vaccine. J is TRBJ1-6 and V is TRBV27, with D unclear. CDR3 nucleotide sequence: TGTGCCAGCACCTCCGGGGATTCACCCCTCCACTTT. This sequence encodes CASTSGDSPLHF.